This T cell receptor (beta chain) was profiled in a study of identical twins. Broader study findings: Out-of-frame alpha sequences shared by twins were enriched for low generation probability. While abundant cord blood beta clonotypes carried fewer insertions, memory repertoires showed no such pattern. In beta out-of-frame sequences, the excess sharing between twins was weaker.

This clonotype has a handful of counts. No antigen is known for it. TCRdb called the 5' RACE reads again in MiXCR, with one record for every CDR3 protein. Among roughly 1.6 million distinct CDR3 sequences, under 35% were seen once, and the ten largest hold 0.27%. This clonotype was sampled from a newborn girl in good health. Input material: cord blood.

The CDR3 spells CASSLGPQGAGYEQYF. Written as DNA, the CDR3 is TGTGCCAGCAGCTTAGGGCCACAGGGAGCCGGCTACGAGCAGTACTTC. V gene TRBV11-2 combines with J gene TRBJ2-7; tentative D call: TRBD1 (6 bases). Trimming took 1 base from V and 3 from J, leaving 16 bases between them. This CDR3 spans 16 amino acids. From germline, CDR1 is SGHAT and CDR2 FQNNGV.